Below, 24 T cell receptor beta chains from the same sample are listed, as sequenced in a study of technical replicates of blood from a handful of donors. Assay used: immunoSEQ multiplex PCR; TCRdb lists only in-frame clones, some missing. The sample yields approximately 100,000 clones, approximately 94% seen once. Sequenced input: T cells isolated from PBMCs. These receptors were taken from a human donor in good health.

Written as DNA, the CDR3 is TGTGCCAGTACCCCCCTCGAGCAGGGATACTATGGCTACACCTTC. Residues: CASTPLEQGYYGYTF. The rearrangement joins TRBV19 to TRBJ1-2, with D perhaps TRBD1 (5 bases). Per the germline V gene, CDR1 is LNHDA and CDR2 is SQIVND (reference sequence). This CDR3 is 15 amino acids long. V lost 7 bases to trimming and J lost 3 bases, with 18 bases between them.

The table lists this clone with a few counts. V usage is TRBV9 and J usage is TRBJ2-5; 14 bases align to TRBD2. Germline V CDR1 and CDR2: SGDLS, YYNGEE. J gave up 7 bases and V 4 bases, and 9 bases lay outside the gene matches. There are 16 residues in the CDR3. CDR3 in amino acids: CASSFGTSGRSGTQYF. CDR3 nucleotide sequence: TGTGCCAGCAGCTTCGGGACTAGCGGGAGATCGGGGACCCAGTACTTC.

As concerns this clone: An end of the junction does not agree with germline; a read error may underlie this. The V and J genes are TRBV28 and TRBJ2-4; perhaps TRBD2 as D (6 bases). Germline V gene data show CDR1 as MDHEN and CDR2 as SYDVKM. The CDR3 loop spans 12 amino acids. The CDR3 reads CASSFRGIELDF. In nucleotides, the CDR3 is TGTGCCAGCAGTTTCCGCGGGATAGAGTTGGACTTC.

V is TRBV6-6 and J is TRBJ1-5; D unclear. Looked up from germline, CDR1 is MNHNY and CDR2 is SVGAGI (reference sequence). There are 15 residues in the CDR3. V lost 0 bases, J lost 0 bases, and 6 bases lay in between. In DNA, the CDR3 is TGTGCCAGCAGTTACTCGAGGAGTAGCAATCAGCCCCAGCATTTT. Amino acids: CASSYSRSSNQPQHF.

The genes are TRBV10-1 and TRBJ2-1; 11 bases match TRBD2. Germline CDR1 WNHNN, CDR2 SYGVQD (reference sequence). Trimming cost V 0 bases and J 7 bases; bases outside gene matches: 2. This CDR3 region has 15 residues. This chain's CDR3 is CASSESASGGNEQFF. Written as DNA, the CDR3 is TGCGCCAGCAGTGAGTCGGCTAGCGGGGGGAATGAGCAGTTCTTC.

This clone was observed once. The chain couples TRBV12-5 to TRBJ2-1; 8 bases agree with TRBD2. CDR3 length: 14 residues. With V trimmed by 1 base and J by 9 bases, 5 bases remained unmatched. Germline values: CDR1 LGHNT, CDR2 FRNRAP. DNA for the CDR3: TGTGCTAGTGGTTTGGGCGGGGGGACCGGTGAGCAGTTCTTC. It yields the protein CASGLGGGTGEQFF.

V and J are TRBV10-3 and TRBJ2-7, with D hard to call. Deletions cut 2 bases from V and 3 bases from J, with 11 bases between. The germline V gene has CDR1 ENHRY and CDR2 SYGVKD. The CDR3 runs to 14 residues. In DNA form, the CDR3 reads TGTGCCATCAGTGAGGACCTAGTTATCTACGAGCAGTACTTC. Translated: CAISEDLVIYEQYF.

The CDR3 DNA sequence: TGTGCCAGCAGCTTAGGACAGGGGATCACCTACGAGCAGTACTTC. It specifies CASSLGQGITYEQYF. The chain employs TRBV14 and TRBJ2-7, with 9 bases fitting TRBD1. The V gene's germline CDR1 is SGHDN and CDR2 FVKESK. With V trimmed by 5 bases and J by 2 bases, 7 bases remained unmatched. The CDR3 is made up of 15 amino acids. The full variable domain, completed using reference TRBV14 and TRBJ2-7, is EAGVTQFPSHSVIEKGQTVTLRCDPISGHDNLYWYRRVMGKEIKFLLHFVKESKQDESGMPNNRFLAERTGGTYSTLKVQPAELEDSGVYFCASSLGQGITYEQYFGPGTRLTVT.

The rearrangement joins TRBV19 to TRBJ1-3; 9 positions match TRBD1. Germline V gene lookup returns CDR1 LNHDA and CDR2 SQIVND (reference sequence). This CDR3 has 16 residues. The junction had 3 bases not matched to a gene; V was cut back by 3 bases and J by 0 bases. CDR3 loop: CASSMGTGFSGNTIYF. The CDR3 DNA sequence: TGTGCCAGTAGTATGGGGACAGGGTTCTCTGGAAACACCATATATTTT.

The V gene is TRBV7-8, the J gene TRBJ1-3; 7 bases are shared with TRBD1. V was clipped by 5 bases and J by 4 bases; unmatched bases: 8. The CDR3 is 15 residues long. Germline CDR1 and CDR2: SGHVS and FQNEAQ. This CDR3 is CASSIGTATGNTIYF. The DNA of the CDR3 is TGTGCCAGCAGCATTGGGACAGCCACAGGAAACACCATATATTTT.

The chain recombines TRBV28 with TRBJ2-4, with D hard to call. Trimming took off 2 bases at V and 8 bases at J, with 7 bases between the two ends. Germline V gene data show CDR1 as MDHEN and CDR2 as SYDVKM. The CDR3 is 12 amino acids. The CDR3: CASSLRRDIQYF. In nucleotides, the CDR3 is TGTGCCAGCAGTTTACGTCGGGACATTCAGTACTTC.

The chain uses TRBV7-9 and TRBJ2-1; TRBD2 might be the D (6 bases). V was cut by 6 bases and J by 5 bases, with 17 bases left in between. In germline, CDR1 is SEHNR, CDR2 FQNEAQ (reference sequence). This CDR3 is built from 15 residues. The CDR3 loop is CASSLSGQRNNEQFF. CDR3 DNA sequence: TGTGCCAGCAGTCTCAGCGGGCAGCGAAACAATGAGCAGTTCTTC.

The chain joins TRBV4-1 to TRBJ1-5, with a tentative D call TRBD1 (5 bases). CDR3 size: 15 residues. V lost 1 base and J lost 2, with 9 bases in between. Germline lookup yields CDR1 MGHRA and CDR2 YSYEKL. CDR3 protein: CASSQAGGGNQPQHF. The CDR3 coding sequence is TGCGCCAGCAGCCAAGCGGGGGGTGGCAATCAGCCCCAGCATTTT.

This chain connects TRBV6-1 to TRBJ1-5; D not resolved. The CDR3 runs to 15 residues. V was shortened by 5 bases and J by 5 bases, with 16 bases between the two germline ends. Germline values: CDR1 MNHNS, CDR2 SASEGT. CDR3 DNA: TGTGCCAGCAGTCCCAATACAGTACTCCATCAGCCCCAGCATTTT. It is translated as CASSPNTVLHQPQHF.

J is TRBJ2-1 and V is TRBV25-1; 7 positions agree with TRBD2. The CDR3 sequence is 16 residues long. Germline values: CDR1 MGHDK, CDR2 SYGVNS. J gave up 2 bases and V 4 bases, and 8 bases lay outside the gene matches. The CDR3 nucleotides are TGTGCCAGCAGTGCCCAAGGGGAGGGGACCTACAATGAGCAGTTCTTC. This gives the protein CASSAQGEGTYNEQFF.

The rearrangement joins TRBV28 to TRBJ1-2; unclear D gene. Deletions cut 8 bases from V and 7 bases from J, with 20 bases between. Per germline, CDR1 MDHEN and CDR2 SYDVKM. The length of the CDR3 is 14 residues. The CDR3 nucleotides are TGTGCCAGCTGGGTCGCGGCTGGGAGCGGTGGCTACACCTTC. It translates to CASWVAAGSGGYTF.

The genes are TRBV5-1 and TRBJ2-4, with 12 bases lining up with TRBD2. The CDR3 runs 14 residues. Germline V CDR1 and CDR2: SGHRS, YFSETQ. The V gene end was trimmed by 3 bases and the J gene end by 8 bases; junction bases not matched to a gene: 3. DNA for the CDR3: TGCGCCAGCAGCTCGACTAGCGGGAGTTACATTCAGTACTTC. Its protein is CASSSTSGSYIQYF.

The CDR3: CASSESGAGETQYF. The CDR3, as DNA: TGCGCCAGCAGTGAAAGCGGGGCTGGGGAGACCCAGTACTTC. This chain connects TRBV10-1 to TRBJ2-5; 7 bases align to TRBD2. CDR3 size: 14 residues. Trimming removed 3 bases from V and 5 bases from J; junction bases left unmatched: 6. Germline CDR1 WNHNN, CDR2 SYGVQD (reference sequence).

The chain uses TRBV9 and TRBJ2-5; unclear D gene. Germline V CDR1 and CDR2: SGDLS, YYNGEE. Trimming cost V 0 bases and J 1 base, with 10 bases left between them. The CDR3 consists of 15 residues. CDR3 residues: CASSVGQIPQETQYF. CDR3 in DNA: TGTGCCAGCAGCGTAGGTCAGATCCCCCAAGAGACCCAGTACTTC.

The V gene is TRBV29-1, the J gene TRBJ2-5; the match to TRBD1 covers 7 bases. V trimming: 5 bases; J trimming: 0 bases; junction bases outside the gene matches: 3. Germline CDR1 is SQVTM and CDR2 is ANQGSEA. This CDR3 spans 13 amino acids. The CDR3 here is CSVSGQDQETQYF. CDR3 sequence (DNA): TGCAGCGTTTCCGGACAGGACCAAGAGACCCAGTACTTC.

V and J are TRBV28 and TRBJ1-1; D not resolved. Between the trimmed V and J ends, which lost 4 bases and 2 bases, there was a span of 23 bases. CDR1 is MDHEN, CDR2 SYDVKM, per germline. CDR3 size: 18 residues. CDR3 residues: CASSSILRGPKSNTEAFF. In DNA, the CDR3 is TGTGCCAGCAGTTCAATCTTAAGAGGCCCCAAATCAAACACTGAAGCTTTCTTT.

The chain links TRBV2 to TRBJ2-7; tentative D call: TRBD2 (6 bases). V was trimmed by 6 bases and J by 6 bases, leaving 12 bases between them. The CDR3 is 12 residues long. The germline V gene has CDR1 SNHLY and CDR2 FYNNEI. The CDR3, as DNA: TGTGCCAGCAGGACGACTAGGATCGAGCAGTACTTC. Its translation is CASRTTRIEQYF.

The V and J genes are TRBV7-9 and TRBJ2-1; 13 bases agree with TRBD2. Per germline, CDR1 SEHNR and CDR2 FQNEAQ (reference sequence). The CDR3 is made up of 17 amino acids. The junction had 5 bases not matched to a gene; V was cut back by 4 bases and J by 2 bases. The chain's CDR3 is CASSYQTSGRAYNEQFF. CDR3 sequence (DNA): TGTGCCAGCAGCTACCAAACTAGCGGGAGGGCCTACAATGAGCAGTTCTTC.

This chain's CDR3 is CASRIGGSGANVLTF. The CDR3 region has the DNA TGTGCCAGCAGGATCGGAGGTTCTGGGGCCAACGTCCTGACTTTC. The chain joins TRBV28 to TRBJ2-6; tentatively, D is TRBD2 (5 bases). The CDR3 extends over 15 amino acids. Per the germline V gene, CDR1 is MDHEN and CDR2 is SYDVKM. With 6 bases removed from V and 1 base from J, the gap between germline ends came to 10 bases.